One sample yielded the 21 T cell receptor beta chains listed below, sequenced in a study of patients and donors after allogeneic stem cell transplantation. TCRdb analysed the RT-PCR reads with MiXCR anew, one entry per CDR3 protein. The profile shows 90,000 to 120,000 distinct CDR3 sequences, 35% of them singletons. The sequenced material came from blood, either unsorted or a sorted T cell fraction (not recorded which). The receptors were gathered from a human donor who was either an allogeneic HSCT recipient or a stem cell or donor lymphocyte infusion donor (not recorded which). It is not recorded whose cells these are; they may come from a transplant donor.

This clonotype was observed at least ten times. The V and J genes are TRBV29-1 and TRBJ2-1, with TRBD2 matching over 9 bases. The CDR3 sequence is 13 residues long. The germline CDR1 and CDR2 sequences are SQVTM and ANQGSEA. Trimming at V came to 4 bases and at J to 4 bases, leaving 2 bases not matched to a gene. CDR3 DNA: TGCAGCGTTGTAGCGGGGGCATACAATGAGCAGTTCTTC. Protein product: CSVVAGAYNEQFF.

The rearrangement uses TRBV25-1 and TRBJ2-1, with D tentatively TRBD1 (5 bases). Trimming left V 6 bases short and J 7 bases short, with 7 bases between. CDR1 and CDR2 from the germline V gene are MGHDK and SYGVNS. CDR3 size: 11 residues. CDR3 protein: CASSRQNEQFF. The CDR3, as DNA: TGTGCCAGCAGCCGACAGAATGAGCAGTTCTTC.

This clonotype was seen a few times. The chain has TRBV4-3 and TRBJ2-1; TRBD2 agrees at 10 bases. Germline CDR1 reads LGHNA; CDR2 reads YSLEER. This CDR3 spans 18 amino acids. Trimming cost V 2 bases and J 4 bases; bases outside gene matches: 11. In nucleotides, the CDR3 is TGCGCCAGCAGCCAAAGGGGAGATAGGACTAGCGGATACAATGAGCAGTTCTTC. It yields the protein CASSQRGDRTSGYNEQFF.

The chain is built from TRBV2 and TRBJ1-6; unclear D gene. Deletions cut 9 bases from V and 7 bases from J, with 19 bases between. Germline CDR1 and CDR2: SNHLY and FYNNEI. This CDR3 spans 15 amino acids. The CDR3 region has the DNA TGTGCCAGTTCAGGATTCCCGGAGACCAATTCACCCCTCCACTTT. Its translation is CASSGFPETNSPLHF.

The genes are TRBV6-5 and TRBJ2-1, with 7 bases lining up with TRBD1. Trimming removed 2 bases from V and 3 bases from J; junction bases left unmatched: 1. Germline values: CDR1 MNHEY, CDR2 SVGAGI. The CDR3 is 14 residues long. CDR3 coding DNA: TGTGCCAGCAGTTACAACAGGGGCTACAATGAGCAGTTCTTC. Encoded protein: CASSYNRGYNEQFF.

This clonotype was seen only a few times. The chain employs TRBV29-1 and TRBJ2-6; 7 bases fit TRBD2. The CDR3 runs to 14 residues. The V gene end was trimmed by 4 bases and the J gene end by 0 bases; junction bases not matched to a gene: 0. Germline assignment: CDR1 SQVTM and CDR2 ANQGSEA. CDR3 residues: CSVGTSSGANVLTF. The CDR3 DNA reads TGCAGCGTTGGGACTAGCTCTGGGGCCAACGTCCTGACTTTC.

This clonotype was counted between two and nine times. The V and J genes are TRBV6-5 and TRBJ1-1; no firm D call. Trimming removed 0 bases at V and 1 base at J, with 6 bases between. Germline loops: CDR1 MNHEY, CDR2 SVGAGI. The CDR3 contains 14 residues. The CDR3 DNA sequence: TGTGCCAGCAGTTACTCCCGACAGAACACTGAAGCTTTCTTT. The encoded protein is CASSYSRQNTEAFF.

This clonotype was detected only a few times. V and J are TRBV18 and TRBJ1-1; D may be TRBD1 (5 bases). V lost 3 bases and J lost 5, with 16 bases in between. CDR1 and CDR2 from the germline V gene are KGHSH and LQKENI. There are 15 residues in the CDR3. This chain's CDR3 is CASSPDVGVWTEAFF. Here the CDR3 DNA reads TGTGCCAGCTCACCGGATGTGGGGGTATGGACTGAAGCTTTCTTT.

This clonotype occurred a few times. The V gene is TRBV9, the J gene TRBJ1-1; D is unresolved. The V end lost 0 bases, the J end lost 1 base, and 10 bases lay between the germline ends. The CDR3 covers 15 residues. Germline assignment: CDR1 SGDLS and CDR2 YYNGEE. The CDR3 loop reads CASSVVPSGNTEAFF. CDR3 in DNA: TGTGCCAGCAGCGTAGTCCCCTCAGGGAACACTGAAGCTTTCTTT.

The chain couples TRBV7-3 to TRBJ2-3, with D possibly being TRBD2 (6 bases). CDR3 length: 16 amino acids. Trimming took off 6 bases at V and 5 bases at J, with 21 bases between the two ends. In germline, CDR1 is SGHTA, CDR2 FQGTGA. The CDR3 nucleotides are TGTGCCAGCAGTCTCAGCGGGCAGCCCGGCGTAGATACGCAGTATTTT. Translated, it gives CASSLSGQPGVDTQYF. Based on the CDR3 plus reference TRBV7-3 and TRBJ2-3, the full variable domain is GAGVSQTPSNKVTEKGKYVELRCDPISGHTALYWYRQSLGQGPEFLIYFQGTGAADDSGLPNDRFFAVRPEGSVSTLKIQRTERGDSAVYLCASSLSGQPGVDTQYFGPGTRLTVL.

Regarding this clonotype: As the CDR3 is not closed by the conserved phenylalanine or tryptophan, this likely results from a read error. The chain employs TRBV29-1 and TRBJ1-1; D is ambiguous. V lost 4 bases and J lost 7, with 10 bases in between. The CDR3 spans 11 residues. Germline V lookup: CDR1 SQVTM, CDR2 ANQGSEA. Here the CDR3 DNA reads TGCAGCGTTGCTCGAGGACTTGAAGCTTTCTTG. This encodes CSVARGLEAFL.

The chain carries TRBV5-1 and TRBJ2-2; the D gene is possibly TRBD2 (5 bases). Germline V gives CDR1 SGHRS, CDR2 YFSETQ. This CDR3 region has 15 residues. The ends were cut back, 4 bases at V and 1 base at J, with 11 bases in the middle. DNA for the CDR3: TGCGCCAGCAGCCCCGGACTGGTGAACACCGGGGAGCTGTTTTTT. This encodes CASSPGLVNTGELFF.

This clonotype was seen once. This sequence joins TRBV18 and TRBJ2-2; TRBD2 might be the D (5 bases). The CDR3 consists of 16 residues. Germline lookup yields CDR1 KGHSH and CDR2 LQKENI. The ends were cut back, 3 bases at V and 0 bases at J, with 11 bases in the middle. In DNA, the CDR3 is TGTGCCAGCTCACCCACGGGATCGGCGAACACCGGGGAGCTGTTTTTT. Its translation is CASSPTGSANTGELFF.

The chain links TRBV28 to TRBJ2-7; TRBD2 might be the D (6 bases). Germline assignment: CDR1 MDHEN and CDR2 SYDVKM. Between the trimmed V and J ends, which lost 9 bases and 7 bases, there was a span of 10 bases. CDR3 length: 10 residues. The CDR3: CASRREEQYF. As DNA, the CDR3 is TGTGCCAGTAGGAGGGAAGAGCAGTACTTC.

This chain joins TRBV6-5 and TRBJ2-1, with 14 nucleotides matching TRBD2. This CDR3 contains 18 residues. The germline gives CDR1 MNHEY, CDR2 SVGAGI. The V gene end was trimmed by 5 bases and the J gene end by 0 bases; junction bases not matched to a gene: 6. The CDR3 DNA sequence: TGTGCCAGCAGTGACCGGACTAGCGGGAGGAGCTCCTACAATGAGCAGTTCTTC. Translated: CASSDRTSGRSSYNEQFF.

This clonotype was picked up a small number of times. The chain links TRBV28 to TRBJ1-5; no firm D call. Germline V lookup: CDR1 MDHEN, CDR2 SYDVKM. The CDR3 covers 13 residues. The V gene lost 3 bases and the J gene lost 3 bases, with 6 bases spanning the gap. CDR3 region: CASSFEPNQPQHF. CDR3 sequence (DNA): TGTGCCAGCAGTTTCGAACCCAATCAGCCCCAGCATTTT.

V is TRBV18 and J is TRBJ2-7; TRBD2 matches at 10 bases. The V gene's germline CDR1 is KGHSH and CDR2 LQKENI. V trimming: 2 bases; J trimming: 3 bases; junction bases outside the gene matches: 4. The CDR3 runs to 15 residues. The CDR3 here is CASSPGLAVSYEQYF. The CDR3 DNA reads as TGTGCCAGCTCACCAGGACTAGCGGTTAGCTACGAGCAGTACTTC.

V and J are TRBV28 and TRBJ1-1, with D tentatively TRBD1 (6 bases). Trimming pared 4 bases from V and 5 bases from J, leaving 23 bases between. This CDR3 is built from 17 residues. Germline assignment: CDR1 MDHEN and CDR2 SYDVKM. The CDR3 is CASSSARGGRGRTEAFF. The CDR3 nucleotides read TGTGCCAGCAGTTCGGCCCGAGGAGGCAGGGGCCGGACTGAAGCTTTCTTT.

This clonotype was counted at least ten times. This CDR3 reads CAISESGSSYNEQFF. The DNA for the CDR3 is TGTGCCATCAGTGAAAGCGGCAGCTCCTACAATGAGCAGTTCTTC. The chain combines TRBV10-3 with TRBJ2-1, with D possibly being TRBD2 (5 bases). The germline CDR1 and CDR2 sequences are ENHRY and SYGVKD. Between the trimmed V and J ends, which lost 3 bases and 0 bases, there was a span of 9 bases. This CDR3 spans 15 amino acids.

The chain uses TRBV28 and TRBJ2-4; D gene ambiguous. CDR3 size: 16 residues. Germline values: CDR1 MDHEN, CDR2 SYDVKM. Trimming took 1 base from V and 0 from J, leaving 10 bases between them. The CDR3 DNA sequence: TGTGCCAGCAGTTTATCCCCCAGGATAGCCAAAAACATTCAGTACTTC. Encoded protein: CASSLSPRIAKNIQYF.

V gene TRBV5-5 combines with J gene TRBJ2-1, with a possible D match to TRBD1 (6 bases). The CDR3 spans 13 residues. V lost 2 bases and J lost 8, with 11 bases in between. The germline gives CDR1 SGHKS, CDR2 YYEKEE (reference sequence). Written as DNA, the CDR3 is TGTGCCAGCAGCTTCAGGGGTATCGATGAGCAGTTCTTC. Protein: CASSFRGIDEQFF.